The rows below give T cell receptor beta chains drawn from one sample of a study of T cells in Graves' hyperthyroidism and ophthalmopathy. From the multiplex PCR reads, TCRdb called clonotypes with MiXCR, one entry per CDR3 protein. Among a few hundred thousand distinct CDR3 sequences listed, 15% to 20% were seen once. The sample was blood. The receptors here all came from a woman in her thirties or forties with Graves' ophthalmopathy. The CDR3 runs from the conserved cysteine through the conserved F or W. Each record gives: V gene, J gene, clone size, CDR3 protein. Clone sizes are given selectively: once, few, many, or a class where the clone is expanded.

V: TRBV11-2; J: TRBJ2-7; size: many; CDR3: CASRVTGQDSYEQYF
V: TRBV12-3/TRBV12-4; J: TRBJ2-5; size: many; CDR3: CASSGTGFVETQYF
V: TRBV27; J: TRBJ2-1; size: many; CDR3: CASSSGTGWNEQFF
V: TRBV15; J: TRBJ1-3; size: many; CDR3: CATSRIRTGGNTIYF
V: TRBV29-1; J: TRBJ2-5; size: many; CDR3: CSGGGTRGETQYF
V: TRBV28; J: TRBJ1-1; size: many; CDR3: CASSFGSEAFF
V: TRBV11-2; J: TRBJ2-7; size: many; CDR3: CASSRGYGSYEQYF
V: TRBV6-1; J: TRBJ2-6; size: many; CDR3: CASSKQGLDGANVLTF
V: TRBV29-1; J: TRBJ2-2; size: NA; CDR3: CSVERPGGGALNTGELFF
V: TRBV20-1; J: TRBJ2-2; size: many; CDR3: CSAREQGQGGELFF
V: TRBV15; J: TRBJ2-7; size: many; CDR3: CATSRDHSTYEQYF
V: TRBV7-3; J: TRBJ1-1; size: many; CDR3: CASSITGGNTEAFF
V: TRBV29-1; J: TRBJ1-1; size: many; CDR3: CSGWDRAGEAFF
V: TRBV30; J: TRBJ1-1; size: few; CDR3: CAWTGGATEAFF
V: TRBV5-1; J: TRBJ2-6; size: many; CDR3: CASSFGQGRSGANVLTF
V: TRBV20-1; J: TRBJ2-2; size: once; CDR3: CSARDNTGELFF
V: TRBV7-9; J: TRBJ2-5; size: NA; CDR3: CASSLGRYQGTPYF
V: TRBV20-1; J: TRBJ1-3; size: many; CDR3: CSAIQGAVGNTIYF
V: TRBV30; J: TRBJ1-2; size: many; CDR3: CAWRGTSVFDGYTF
V: TRBV20-1; J: TRBJ2-7; size: many; CDR3: CSAWTGEGLQTYEQYF
V: TRBV12-3/TRBV12-4; J: TRBJ1-2; size: NA; CDR3: CASSLDRVRRYYGYIF
V: TRBV6-1; J: TRBJ1-5; size: NA; CDR3: CASRRARNQPQHF
V: TRBV7-2; J: TRBJ1-2; size: many; CDR3: CASSSRLYGYTF
V: TRBV28; J: TRBJ2-7; size: many; CDR3: CASSYASGGSYEQYF
V: TRBV4-3; J: TRBJ2-2; size: few; CDR3: CASSQTLTAGELFF
V: TRBV19; J: TRBJ2-2; size: many; CDR3: CASMTGRWTGELFF
V: TRBV7-6; J: TRBJ2-7; size: NA; CDR3: CASSSTSGGSYEQYF
V: TRBV6-2/TRBV6-3; J: TRBJ2-7; size: few; CDR3: CASKESGYEQYF
V: TRBV11-2; J: TRBJ1-1; size: many; CDR3: CASSLITGGGTEAFF
V: TRBV6-5; J: TRBJ2-7; size: many; CDR3: CASSYALAPYERYF
V: TRBV7-2; J: TRBJ2-5; size: many; CDR3: CASSLEGRVSETQYF
V: TRBV7-9; J: TRBJ2-5; size: many; CDR3: CASRGGTGRLETQYF
V: TRBV20-1; J: TRBJ2-4; size: many; CDR3: CSAHPTGERAKNIQYF
V: TRBV12-3/TRBV12-4; J: TRBJ1-2; size: NA; CDR3: CASSLRDGRPIF
V: TRBV7-3; J: TRBJ1-2; size: many; CDR3: CASSLTPNYGYTF
V: TRBV10-3; J: TRBJ1-2; size: many; CDR3: CAIGMEGNGYTF
V: TRBV28; J: TRBJ2-7; size: many; CDR3: CASRPYGSGYEQYF
V: TRBV5-1; J: TRBJ2-7; size: NA; CDR3: CASRSGVSYEQYF
V: TRBV3-1; J: TRBJ2-7; size: NA; CDR3: CASSQWREYEQYF
V: TRBV4-1; J: TRBJ1-2; size: many; CDR3: CASSQPTRDRGGGYTF
V: TRBV6-5; J: TRBJ1-2; size: many; CDR3: CASSYRTGNNRVSGYTF
V: TRBV12-3/TRBV12-4; J: TRBJ2-7; size: many; CDR3: CASGTSGPYEQYF
V: TRBV20-1; J: TRBJ2-7; size: many; CDR3: CSATSSGSTRSEQYF
V: TRBV7-2; J: TRBJ2-5; size: many; CDR3: CASSSSGTSGETQYF
V: TRBV6-1; J: TRBJ2-5; size: NA; CDR3: CASSEGGRTQYF
V: TRBV7-8; J: TRBJ2-3; size: many; CDR3: CASSRTIGTTDTQYF
V: TRBV12-3/TRBV12-4; J: TRBJ2-5; size: many; CDR3: CASSLGAQDQETQYF
V: TRBV11-2; J: TRBJ1-1; size: many; CDR3: CASSFSGYTEAFF